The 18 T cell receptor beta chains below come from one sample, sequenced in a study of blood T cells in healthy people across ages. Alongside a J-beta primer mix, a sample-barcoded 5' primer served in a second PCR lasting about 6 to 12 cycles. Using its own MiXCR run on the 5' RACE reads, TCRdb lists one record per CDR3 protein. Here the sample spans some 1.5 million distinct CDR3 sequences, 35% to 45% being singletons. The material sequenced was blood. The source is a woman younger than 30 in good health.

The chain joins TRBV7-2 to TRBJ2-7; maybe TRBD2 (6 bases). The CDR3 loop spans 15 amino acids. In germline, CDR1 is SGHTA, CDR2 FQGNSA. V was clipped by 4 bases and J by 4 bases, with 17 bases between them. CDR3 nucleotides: TGTGCCAGCAGCTCCCCAGGAGGGAGCAAGTACGAGCAGTACTTC. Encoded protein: CASSSPGGSKYEQYF.

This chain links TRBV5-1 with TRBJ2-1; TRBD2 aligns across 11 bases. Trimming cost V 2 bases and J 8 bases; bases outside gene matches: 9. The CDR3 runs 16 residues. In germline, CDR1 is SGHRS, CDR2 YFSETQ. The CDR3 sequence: CASSLDLAGGLDEQFF. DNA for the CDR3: TGCGCCAGCAGCTTAGATCTAGCGGGAGGTTTGGATGAGCAGTTCTTC.

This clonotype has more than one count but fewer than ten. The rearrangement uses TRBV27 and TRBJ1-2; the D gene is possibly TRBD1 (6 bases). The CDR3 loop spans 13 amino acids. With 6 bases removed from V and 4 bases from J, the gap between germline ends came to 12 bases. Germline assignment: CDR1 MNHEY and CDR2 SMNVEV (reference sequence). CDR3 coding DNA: TGTGCCAGCAGACCGGGACACTTCTATGGCTACACCTTC. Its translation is CASRPGHFYGYTF.

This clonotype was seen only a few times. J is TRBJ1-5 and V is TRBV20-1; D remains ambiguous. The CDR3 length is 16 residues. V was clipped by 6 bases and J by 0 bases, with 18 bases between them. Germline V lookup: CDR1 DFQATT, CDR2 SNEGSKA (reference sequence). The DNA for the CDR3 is TGCAGTGCCAGGCCTCCACGCGGTTATAGCAATCAGCCCCAGCATTTT. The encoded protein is CSARPPRGYSNQPQHF.

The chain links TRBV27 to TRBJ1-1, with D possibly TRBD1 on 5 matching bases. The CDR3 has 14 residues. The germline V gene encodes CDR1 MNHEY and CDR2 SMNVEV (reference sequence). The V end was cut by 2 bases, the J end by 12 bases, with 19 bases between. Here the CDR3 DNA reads TGTGCCAGCAGTTTAGGCATACGGGGGGGTCAAACTTTCTTT. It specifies CASSLGIRGGQTFF.

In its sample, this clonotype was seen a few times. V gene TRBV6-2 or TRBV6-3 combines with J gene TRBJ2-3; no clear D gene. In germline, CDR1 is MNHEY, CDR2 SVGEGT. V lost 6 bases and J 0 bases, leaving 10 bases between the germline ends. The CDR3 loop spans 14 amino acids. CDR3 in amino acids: CASRRSTSTDTQYF. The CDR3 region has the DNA TGTGCCAGCAGAAGATCGACTAGCACAGATACGCAGTATTTT.

The CDR3 region has the DNA TGTGCCATCAGTGGAGCACAGAGTATATTCCCCCAGCATTTT. It codes for CAISGAQSIFPQHF. The J gene is TRBJ1-5, the V gene TRBV10-3; no clear D. Germline V gene lookup returns CDR1 ENHRY and CDR2 SYGVKD. The CDR3 sequence is 14 residues long. The V and J ends lost 4 bases and 10 bases respectively, with 17 bases between them.

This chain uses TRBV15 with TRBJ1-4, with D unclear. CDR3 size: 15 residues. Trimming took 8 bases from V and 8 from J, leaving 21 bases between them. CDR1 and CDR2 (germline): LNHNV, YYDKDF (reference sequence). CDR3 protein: CATRLGTATSEKLFF. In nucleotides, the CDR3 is TGTGCCACCCGGCTAGGCACAGCCACCTCCGAAAAACTGTTTTTT.

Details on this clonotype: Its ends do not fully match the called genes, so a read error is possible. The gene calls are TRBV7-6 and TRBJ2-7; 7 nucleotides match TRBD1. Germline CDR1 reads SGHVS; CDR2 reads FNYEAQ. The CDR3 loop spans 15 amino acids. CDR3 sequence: CASSTYIDRAYELYF. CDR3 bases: TGTGCCAGCAGCACATACATCGACAGGGCCTACGAGCTGTACTTC. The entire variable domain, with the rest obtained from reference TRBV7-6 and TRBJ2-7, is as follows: GAGVSQSPRYKVTKRGQDVALRCDPISGHVSLYWYRQALGQGPEFLTYFNYEAQQDKSGLPNDRFSAERPEGSISTLTIQRTEQRDSAMYRCASSTYIDRAYELYFGPGTRLTVT.

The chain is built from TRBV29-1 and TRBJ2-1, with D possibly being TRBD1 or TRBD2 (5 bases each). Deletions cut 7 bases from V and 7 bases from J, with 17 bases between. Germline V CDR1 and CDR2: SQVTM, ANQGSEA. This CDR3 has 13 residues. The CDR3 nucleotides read TGCAGCGGAGGGGTGGCTTTGGTGAATGAGCAGTTCTTC. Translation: CSGGVALVNEQFF.

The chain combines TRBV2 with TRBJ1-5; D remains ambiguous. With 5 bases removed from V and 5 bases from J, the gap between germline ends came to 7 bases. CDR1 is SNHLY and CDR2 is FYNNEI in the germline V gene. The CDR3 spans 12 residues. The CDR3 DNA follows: TGTGCCAGCAGTAAAGAGGATCAGCCCCAGCATTTT. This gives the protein CASSKEDQPQHF.

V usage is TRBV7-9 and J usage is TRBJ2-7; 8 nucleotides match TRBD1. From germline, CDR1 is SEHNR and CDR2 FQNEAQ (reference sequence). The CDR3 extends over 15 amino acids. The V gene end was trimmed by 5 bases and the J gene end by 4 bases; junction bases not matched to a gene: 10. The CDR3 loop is CASSRPLDREYEQYF. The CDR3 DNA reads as TGTGCCAGCAGCCGGCCTCTGGACAGGGAATACGAGCAGTACTTC.

The CDR3 DNA follows: TGTGCCTGGAGTAGGGGGCAGGGTCCCACCGGGGAGCTGTTTTTT. Amino acid sequence: CAWSRGQGPTGELFF. The chain joins TRBV30 to TRBJ2-2, with 7 nucleotides matching TRBD1. V gave up 2 bases and J gave up 4 bases; unmatched junction bases: 7. Germline assignment: CDR1 GTSNPN and CDR2 SVGIG (reference sequence). This CDR3 comprises 15 residues.

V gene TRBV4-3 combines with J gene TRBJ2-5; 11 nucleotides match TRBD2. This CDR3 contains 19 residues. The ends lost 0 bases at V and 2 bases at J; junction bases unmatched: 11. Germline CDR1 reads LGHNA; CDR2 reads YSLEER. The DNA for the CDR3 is TGCGCCAGCAGCCAAGATCTTGGCCTAGCGGGGGGAAAACAAGAGACCCAGTACTTC. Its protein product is CASSQDLGLAGGKQETQYF.

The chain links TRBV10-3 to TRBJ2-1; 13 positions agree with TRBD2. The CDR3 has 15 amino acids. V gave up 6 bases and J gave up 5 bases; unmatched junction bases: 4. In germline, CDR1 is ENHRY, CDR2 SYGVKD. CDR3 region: CAIRTGLAGNNEQFF. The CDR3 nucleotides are TGTGCCATCAGGACGGGACTAGCGGGGAACAATGAGCAGTTCTTC.

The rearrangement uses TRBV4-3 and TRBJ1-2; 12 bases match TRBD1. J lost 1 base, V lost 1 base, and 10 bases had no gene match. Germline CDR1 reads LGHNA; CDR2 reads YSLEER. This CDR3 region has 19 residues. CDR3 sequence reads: CASSQVWGTGGVGNYGYTF. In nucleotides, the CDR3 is TGCGCCAGCAGCCAAGTTTGGGGGACAGGGGGCGTCGGTAACTATGGCTACACCTTC.

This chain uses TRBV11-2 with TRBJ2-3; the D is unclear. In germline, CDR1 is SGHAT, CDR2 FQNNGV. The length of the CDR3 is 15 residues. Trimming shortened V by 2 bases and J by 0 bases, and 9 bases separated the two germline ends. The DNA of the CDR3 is TGTGCCAGCAGCTTAACCGGAGACAGCACAGATACGCAGTATTTT. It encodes CASSLTGDSTDTQYF.

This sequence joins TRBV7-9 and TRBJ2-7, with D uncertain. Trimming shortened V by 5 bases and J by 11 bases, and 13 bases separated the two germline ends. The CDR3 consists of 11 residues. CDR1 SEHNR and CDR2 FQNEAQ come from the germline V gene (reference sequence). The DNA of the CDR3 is TGTGCCAGCAGCAGTGACCACGACAAGTACTTC. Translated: CASSSDHDKYF.